The present entry profiles one T cell receptor (beta chain) with its context. Profiling relied on immunoSEQ multiplex PCR, and the TCRdb table lists in-frame clones only, not all of them. The sample has around 150,000 clones, just over 85% seen once. The data are from a study of cytomegalovirus exposure and HLA in healthy donors. Study background: Both the roughly 120 validation repertoires and the approximately 700 first-cohort repertoires used the same platform, as reported by a later analysis.

The trim removed 4 bases at V and 4 bases at J, leaving 3 bases unmatched. The germline CDR1 and CDR2 sequences are MNHNS and SASEGT. The CDR3 has 15 residues. The sequencing input was PBMCs. This receptor was obtained from a woman in her late teens or twenties in good health and CMV-seropositive. The gene calls are TRBV6-1 and TRBJ2-3; 12 positions agree with TRBD2. The CDR3 here is CASSAPSGGADTQYF. In nucleotides, the CDR3 is TGTGCCAGCAGTGCGCCTAGCGGGGGGGCAGATACGCAGTATTTT.